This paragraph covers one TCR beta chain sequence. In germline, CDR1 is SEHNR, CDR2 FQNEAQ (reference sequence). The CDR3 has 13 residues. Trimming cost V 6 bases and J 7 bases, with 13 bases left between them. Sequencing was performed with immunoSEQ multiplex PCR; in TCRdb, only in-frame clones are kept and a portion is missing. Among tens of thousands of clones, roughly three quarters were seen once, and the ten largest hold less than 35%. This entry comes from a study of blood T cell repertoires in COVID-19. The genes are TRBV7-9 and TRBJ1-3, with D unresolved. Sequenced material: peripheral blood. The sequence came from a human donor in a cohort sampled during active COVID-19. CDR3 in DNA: TGTGCCAGCAGGTTCGACGGAGGGAACACCATATATTTT. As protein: CASRFDGGNTIYF.